The 14 T cell receptor beta chains given below trace back to one sample, sequenced in a study of cytomegalovirus exposure and HLA in healthy donors. The primer mix had 60 Vbeta and 13 Jbeta primers. Some clones are missing from TCRdb's copy, which holds only in-frame ones; the method was immunoSEQ multiplex PCR. The sample has about 120,000 clones, approximately 75% seen once. Sequenced sample: PBMCs. All receptors derive from a man in his forties in good health and CMV-seronegative.

The V gene is TRBV27, the J gene TRBJ2-7, with 8 bases that match TRBD2. Trimming at V came to 4 bases and at J to 7 bases, leaving 12 bases not matched to a gene. Germline lookup yields CDR1 MNHEY and CDR2 SMNVEV (reference sequence). The CDR3 totals 15 residues. The CDR3 region has the DNA TGTGCCAGCAGTTCCCCAACTGGACTAGCTCGGGAGCAGTACTTC. Translating it yields CASSSPTGLAREQYF.

The rearrangement joins TRBV6-5 to TRBJ1-1; D gene ambiguous. The length of the CDR3 is 11 residues. Germline values: CDR1 MNHEY, CDR2 SVGAGI. Trimming removed 5 bases from V and 10 bases from J, with 11 bases in between. CDR3 bases: TGTGCCAGCAGTGCACAGAGCCTAGCTTTCTTT. This translates into CASSAQSLAFF.

The chain combines TRBV5-4 with TRBJ1-6, with D maybe TRBD1 (5 bases). Germline V gene sequence: CDR1 SGHNT, CDR2 YYREEE (reference sequence). There are 15 residues in the CDR3. Deletions cut 0 bases from V and 6 bases from J, with 10 bases between. The CDR3 loop reads CASSLGWGGNSPLHF. For the CDR3, the DNA is TGTGCCAGCAGCTTGGGATGGGGCGGTAATTCACCCCTCCACTTT.

The chain couples TRBV5-8 to TRBJ1-6; D not resolved. This CDR3 comprises 16 residues. V lost 0 bases, J lost 3 bases, and 10 bases lay in between. From germline, CDR1 is SGHTS and CDR2 YDEGEE. CDR3 amino acids: CASSLVSSGYNSPLHF. CDR3 DNA: TGTGCCAGCAGCTTGGTCTCGTCCGGCTATAATTCACCCCTCCACTTT.

The rearrangement joins TRBV9 to TRBJ2-1, with 9 bases matching TRBD2. Trimming removed 3 bases from V and 2 bases from J; junction bases left unmatched: 6. CDR3 length: 16 amino acids. Germline V CDR1 and CDR2: SGDLS, YYNGEE. CDR3 coding DNA: TGTGCCAGCAGCGACCCGGGACTAGCCACCTACAATGAGCAGTTCTTC. Its translation is CASSDPGLATYNEQFF.

This clone has just one count. The chain joins TRBV27 to TRBJ1-1; 11 bases match TRBD1. Germline V gives CDR1 MNHEY, CDR2 SMNVEV (reference sequence). With V trimmed by 3 bases and J by 4 bases, 4 bases remained unmatched. The CDR3 is 15 amino acids. CDR3 sequence (DNA): TGTGCCAGCAGTTTTTGGGGACAGGGGGGCACTGAAGCTTTCTTT. Translated: CASSFWGQGGTEAFF.

CDR3 sequence (DNA): TGCGCCAGCCGAACTTCTCACTTCACAGATACGCAGTATTTT. Protein product: CASRTSHFTDTQYF. The V gene is TRBV5-1, the J gene TRBJ2-3; D gene ambiguous. CDR1 is SGHRS and CDR2 is YFSETQ in the germline V gene. This CDR3 has 14 amino acids. Trimming shortened V by 7 bases and J by 2 bases, and 14 bases separated the two germline ends.

The V call is TRBV29-1, the J call TRBJ1-5; TRBD1 agrees at 8 bases. CDR3 length: 16 residues. With V trimmed by 2 bases and J by 5 bases, 11 bases remained unmatched. The V gene's germline CDR1 is SQVTM and CDR2 ANQGSEA. The CDR3 region has the DNA TGCAGCGTTGAATCAGAAAGCTACAGGGGGGATCAGCCCCAGCATTTT. It is translated as CSVESESYRGDQPQHF.

The chain has TRBV9 and TRBJ2-3; D is uncertain. Trimming took off 5 bases at V and 14 bases at J, with 18 bases between the two ends. CDR3 size: 12 residues. The germline V gene encodes CDR1 SGDLS and CDR2 YYNGEE. Here the CDR3 reads CASREKSVRLYF. CDR3 nucleotides: TGTGCCAGCAGGGAGAAGTCCGTTAGACTGTATTTT. Full variable domain (outside the CDR3, taken from reference TRBV9 and TRBJ2-3): DSGVTQTPKHLITATGQRVTLRCSPRSGDLSVYWYQQSLDQGLQFLIQYYNGEERAKGNILERFSAQQFPDLHSELNLSSLELGDSALYFCASREKSVRLYFGPGTRLTVL.

This chain uses TRBV5-1 with TRBJ2-7; possible D gene TRBD2, 5 bases. V gave up 2 bases and J gave up 2 bases, with 11 bases separating them. Germline CDR1 and CDR2: SGHRS and YFSETQ. The CDR3 length is 14 residues. The chain's CDR3 is CASSFEGNPYEQYF. CDR3 in DNA: TGCGCCAGCAGCTTCGAGGGCAACCCCTACGAGCAGTACTTC.

V and J are TRBV5-5 and TRBJ2-1; tentative D call: TRBD2 (5 bases). The V gene's germline CDR1 is SGHKS and CDR2 YYEKEE (reference sequence). The V end was cut by 4 bases, the J end by 6 bases, with 20 bases between. The CDR3 totals 16 residues. CDR3 nucleotide sequence: TGTGCCAGCAGCCGTCGGTTGGGAGCGCCTCTCAATGAGCAGTTCTTC. It codes for CASSRRLGAPLNEQFF.

The chain joins TRBV9 to TRBJ2-2; a weak D match, TRBD1 (5 bases). Trimming removed 4 bases from V and 5 bases from J, with 12 bases in between. The CDR3 length is 14 residues. CDR1 SGDLS and CDR2 YYNGEE come from the germline V gene. The CDR3 DNA reads as TGTGCCAGCAGCTTAAGACAGCCAACCGGGGAGCTGTTTTTT. As protein: CASSLRQPTGELFF.

With regard to this clone: The same CDR3 arises from other DNA sequences in this sample as well. The rearrangement joins TRBV5-4 to TRBJ1-2, with D perhaps TRBD1 (6 bases). The ends were cut back, 4 bases at V and 3 bases at J, with 10 bases in the middle. The CDR3 spans 13 residues. Germline CDR1 and CDR2: SGHNT and YYREEE (reference sequence). The CDR3 region is CASSPDRDYGYTF. The CDR3 DNA reads TGTGCCAGCAGCCCGGACAGAGACTATGGCTACACCTTC. Full variable domain (remainder filled in from reference TRBV5-4 and TRBJ1-2): ETGVTQSPTHLIKTRGQQVTLRCSSQSGHNTVSWYQQALGQGPQFIFQYYREEENGRGNFPPRFSGLQFPNYSSELNVNALELDDSALYLCASSPDRDYGYTFGSGTRLTVV.

V gene TRBV7-9 combines with J gene TRBJ1-2; 10 bases agree with TRBD1. Unmatched junction bases numbered 6, after V lost 7 bases and J lost 4 bases. The germline CDR1 and CDR2 sequences are SEHNR and FQNEAQ (reference sequence). The CDR3 runs to 14 residues. CDR3 nucleotides: TGTGCCAGCACCAGACAGGGGGCGGTCTATGGCTACACCTTC. Protein sequence: CASTRQGAVYGYTF.